This T cell receptor beta chain was obtained from a study of blood T cell repertoires in COVID-19. Overall study context: The study drew acute and convalescent COVID-19 samples from the United States, Italy and Spain. From T cells, B-cell-depleted T cells, or PBMCs came the material, which was cDNA or gDNA.

There are a few counts of this clone. The CDR3 has 14 amino acids. Trimming left V 3 bases short and J 3 bases short, with 9 bases between. Germline V gene data show CDR1 as LGHDT and CDR2 as YNNKEL (reference sequence). Original handling: Nucleated cell number was recorded as an estimate derived from reference gene primer amplification. TCRdb's copy holds only in-frame clones and misses some; the assay was immunoSEQ multiplex PCR. That table furnishes V, J and clone size, whereas the DNA furnished D and trimming. Here the sample spans nearly 70,000 clones, approximately 80% being singletons. The J gene is TRBJ1-5, the V gene TRBV3-1 (or the pseudogene TRBV3-2); TRBD1 might be the D (6 bases). The sample comprised peripheral blood. The sequence was collected from an elderly woman with acute or convalescent COVID-19. The CDR3 sequence: CASSHRTDNQPQHF. CDR3 nucleotides: TGTGCCAGCAGCCACCGGACAGACAATCAGCCCCAGCATTTT.